A selection of T cell receptor beta chains follows, all from one sample in a study of blood T cells in healthy people across ages. TCRdb re-derived calls from the 5' RACE reads in MiXCR, one entry per CDR3 protein. This table holds about 1,600,000 distinct CDR3 sequences, about 43% found once. Sequences were obtained from blood. These receptors all stem from a young woman in good health. CDR3s include the opening cysteine and the closing phenylalanine or tryptophan. The D gene is left open where the match is weak. Part of the rows lack a size; the others show once, few, many or a class for expanded clones.

>-|TRBV7-9|-|TRBJ1-1
CASTGSGNTEAFF
TGTGCCAGCACGGGAAGCGGGAACACTGAAGCTTTCTTT
>TRBD2|TRBV20-1|-|TRBJ2-7
CTAGTSYNEQYF
TGCACAGCGGGAACTTCCTACAATGAGCAGTACTTC
>-|TRBV4-2|-|TRBJ1-4
CASSQVGSTGANEKLFF
TGTGCCAGCAGCCAAGTGGGATCAACGGGGGCTAATGAAAAACTGTTTTTT
>TRBD1|TRBV2|few|TRBJ2-1
CASGPGTGTYNEQFF
TGTGCCAGCGGTCCCGGGACAGGTACTTACAATGAGCAGTTCTTC
>TRBD1|TRBV5-1|-|TRBJ1-3
CASSFADRGNTIYF
TGCGCCAGCAGCTTCGCGGACAGGGGGAACACCATATATTTT
>TRBD1|TRBV6-1|-|TRBJ1-2
CASSPADRGVYGYTF
TGTGCCAGCAGTCCAGCGGACAGGGGCGTCTATGGCTACACCTTC
>-|TRBV20-1|few|TRBJ2-7
CSASPPGHLWEQYF
TGCAGTGCTAGCCCACCGGGACACCTTTGGGAGCAGTACTTC
>-|TRBV9|-|TRBJ2-5
CASSVATLETQYF
TGTGCCAGCAGCGTAGCTACCTTGGAGACCCAGTACTTC
>TRBD1|TRBV7-3|-|TRBJ1-6
CASSLQGASNSPLHF
TGTGCCAGCAGCTTACAGGGGGCTTCGAATTCACCCCTCCACTTT
>TRBD1|TRBV13|-|TRBJ2-7
CASSSGLPGQGIYEQYF
TGTGCCAGCAGCTCCGGATTACCGGGACAGGGTATATACGAGCAGTACTTC
>-|TRBV18|-|TRBJ2-7
CASSLRTNRHRPTTPSYEQYF
TGTGCCAGCTCACTGCGGACAAACCGGCACCGCCCAACGACCCCTTCCTACGAGCAGTACTTC
>-|TRBV12-3/TRBV12-4|-|TRBJ1-4
CASSPTGHEKLFF
TGTGCCAGCAGCCCGACAGGCCATGAAAAACTGTTTTTT
>-|TRBV5-1|-|TRBJ1-4
CASSLEGGDEKLFF
TGCGCCAGCAGCTTGGAGGGAGGCGATGAAAAACTGTTTTTT
>TRBD2|TRBV20-1|-|TRBJ2-3
CSARDGGRGTDTQYF
TGCAGTGCTAGAGATGGCGGGAGGGGCACAGATACGCAGTATTTT
>TRBD2|TRBV6-6|few|TRBJ2-3
CASSYLGGGPTDTQYF
TGTGCCAGCAGTTACCTAGGCGGGGGGCCCACAGATACGCAGTATTTT
>TRBD2|TRBV30|-|TRBJ2-1
CAWSGDRIAGHYNEQFF
TGTGCCTGGAGTGGAGATAGGATAGCGGGACACTACAATGAGCAGTTCTTC
>-|TRBV5-1|few|TRBJ2-1
CASSLVGQNNEQFF
TGCGCCAGCAGCTTGGTGGGACAAAACAATGAGCAGTTCTTC
>-|TRBV29-1|-|TRBJ2-1
CSVIANEQFF
TGCAGCGTTATCGCGAATGAGCAGTTCTTC
>TRBD2|TRBV15|-|TRBJ2-3
CATRLAVSTDTQYF
TGTGCCACCAGGCTAGCGGTTTCCACAGATACGCAGTATTTT
>-|TRBV20-1|-|TRBJ2-7
CSARMPGSREQYF
TGCAGTGCTAGAATGCCGGGATCTCGCGAGCAGTACTTC
>TRBD2|TRBV11-1|-|TRBJ2-5
CASSFASGGPQETQYF
TGTGCCAGCAGCTTCGCTAGCGGGGGCCCTCAAGAGACCCAGTACTTC
>TRBD1|TRBV9|few|TRBJ1-2
CASNLQGIGNGYTF
TGTGCCAGCAACCTACAGGGGATCGGGAATGGCTACACCTTC
>-|TRBV27|few|TRBJ1-6
CASSPGDSDSPLHF
TGTGCCAGCAGCCCAGGGGATTCAGATTCACCCCTCCACTTT
>-|TRBV20-1|-|TRBJ1-6
CSARPSGRAGGNSPLHF
TGCAGTGCTAGGCCGTCCGGGAGAGCCGGCGGCAATTCACCCCTCCACTTT
>-|TRBV12-3/TRBV12-4|once|TRBJ1-2
CASSSQRQDGYTF
TGTGCCAGCAGTTCCCAGAGACAAGATGGCTACACCTTC
>TRBD1|TRBV20-1|-|TRBJ1-2
CSASSPGQGVGYTF
TGCAGTGCCTCTTCACCGGGACAGGGAGTCGGCTACACCTTC
>-|TRBV27|-|TRBJ1-2
CASSPSRYGTYGYTF
TGTGCCAGCAGCCCAAGTCGTTACGGGACCTATGGCTACACCTTC
>-|TRBV12-3/TRBV12-4|few|TRBJ2-7
CATRPGDSLSYEQYF
TGTGCCACCAGACCGGGGGACAGTCTCTCCTACGAGCAGTACTTC
>-|TRBV7-6|-|TRBJ1-1
CASSLVEAGWGTEAFF
TGTGCCAGCAGCTTAGTTGAGGCCGGATGGGGTACTGAAGCTTTCTTT
>-|TRBV5-1|-|TRBJ2-1
CASSFVPDSYNEQFF
TGCGCCAGCAGCTTCGTCCCGGACAGTTACAATGAGCAGTTCTTC
>-|TRBV29-1|-|TRBJ2-5
CSVGGGGWRETQYF
TGCAGCGTTGGTGGGGGGGGCTGGAGAGAGACCCAGTACTTC
>TRBD1|TRBV5-1|-|TRBJ1-2
CASREADRGSPYGYTF
TGCGCCAGCAGAGAAGCCGACAGGGGTTCCCCCTATGGCTACACCTTC
>-|TRBV7-2|many|TRBJ2-3
CASSLGLPSTDTQYF
TGTGCCAGCAGCTTAGGACTACCTAGCACAGATACGCAGTATTTT
>-|TRBV2|-|TRBJ2-1
CASSERQVNEQFF
TGTGCCAGCAGTGAAAGGCAGGTGAATGAGCAGTTCTTC
>-|TRBV12-3/TRBV12-4|few|TRBJ2-3
CASSPDLARRYF
TGTGCCAGCAGTCCCGACTTGGCCCGACGGTATTTT